These 9 T cell receptor beta chains share one sample of origin, sequenced in a study of vaccination effects on CD4 cells after COVID-19 (dated by TCRdb to between 2021 and 2022). Library method: the immunoSEQ multiplex PCR assay. In TCRdb, the immuneACCESS table is reduced to in-frame sequences with V and J assigned. These tables do not hold every clone; where another copy was compared, an unresolved V gene accounts for under half, and the others remain unexplained. The sample records about 73,000 clones, 73% of which are singletons. In total, the top ten clones hold roughly 2.3% of the sample. After about 10 days of culture, CD4+ T cells were isolated with the EasySep CD4+ T cell isolation kit. Participants received two doses of either the BNT162b2 or the mRNA-1273 mRNA SARS-CoV-2 vaccine. These receptors have no identified antigens. The sequencing used CD4+ T cells from PBMCs cultured without peptide, collected after COVID-19 vaccination. Every receptor here comes from a human donor who received a COVID-19 vaccine.

The V gene is TRBV6-2 or TRBV6-3, the J gene TRBJ1-6; D ambiguous. The CDR3 is 14 residues long. Germline assignment: CDR1 MNHEY and CDR2 SVGEGT. V was trimmed by 4 bases and J by 5 bases, leaving 9 bases between them. The CDR3 sequence is CASSWAVDNSPLHF. CDR3 nucleotide sequence: TGTGCCAGCAGTTGGGCAGTCGATAATTCACCCCTCCACTTT.

This rearrangement joins TRBV5-8 to TRBJ1-4; D unclear. Germline V lookup: CDR1 SGHTS, CDR2 YDEGEE. The V and J ends lost 0 bases and 0 bases respectively, with 15 bases between them. The CDR3 loop spans 18 amino acids. The CDR3 DNA sequence: TGTGCCAGCAGCTTGGCCGACCTTCCCTCTTCAACTAATGAAAAACTGTTTTTT. Translating gives CASSLADLPSSTNEKLFF.

The chain combines TRBV10-3 with TRBJ1-2; D unresolved. CDR3 size: 12 residues. Between the trimmed V and J ends, which lost 7 bases and 4 bases, there was a span of 10 bases. Germline CDR1 ENHRY, CDR2 SYGVKD. CDR3 loop: CAITAGTYGYTF. CDR3 nucleotide sequence: TGTGCCATCACGGCAGGAACCTATGGCTACACCTTC.

This clone was counted only a few times. The CDR3: CASSTAGGYVGELFF. The CDR3 region has the DNA TGTGCCAGCAGTACCGCGGGGGGGTATGTCGGGGAGCTGTTTTTT. The rearrangement uses TRBV28 and TRBJ2-2; 9 bases align to TRBD2. The V segment lost 5 bases and the J segment 7 bases; nucleotides outside the gene matches: 8. This CDR3 region has 15 residues. Germline lookup yields CDR1 MDHEN and CDR2 SYDVKM.

The chain couples TRBV28 to TRBJ1-5, with D unclear. The CDR3 sequence is 16 residues long. Germline V gene data show CDR1 as MDHEN and CDR2 as SYDVKM. Trimming pared 6 bases from V and 1 base from J, leaving 16 bases between. Here the CDR3 DNA reads TGTGCCAGCAGCCAAGGACCCGTCGCAAGCAATCAGCCCCAGCATTTT. Its protein product is CASSQGPVASNQPQHF.

The chain joins TRBV3-1 (or the pseudogene TRBV3-2) to TRBJ1-4, with D hard to call. V was shortened by 4 bases and J by 0 bases, with 6 bases between the two germline ends. The CDR3 totals 14 residues. Germline CDR1 LGHDT, CDR2 YNNKEL (reference sequence). The CDR3 spells CASSRRATNEKLFF. DNA for the CDR3: TGTGCCAGCAGCCGCCGGGCAACTAATGAAAAACTGTTTTTT.

This clone showed up many times. The sample carries other DNA sequences with the same CDR3. V gene TRBV9 combines with J gene TRBJ2-5; 14 bases are shared with TRBD2. The CDR3 has 17 residues. CDR1 is SGDLS and CDR2 is YYNGEE in the germline V gene. The J segment lost 2 bases and the V segment lost 3 bases, leaving 6 bases of the junction unmatched. In DNA, the CDR3 is TGTGCCAGCAGCGGAGGGACTAGCGGGGGACTTCAAGAGACCCAGTACTTC. Protein product: CASSGGTSGGLQETQYF. Variable domain in full (rest from reference TRBV9 and TRBJ2-5): DSGVTQTPKHLITATGQRVTLRCSPRSGDLSVYWYQQSLDQGLQFLIQYYNGEERAKGNILERFSAQQFPDLHSELNLSSLELGDSALYFCASSGGTSGGLQETQYFGPGTRLLVL.

This chain uses TRBV24-1 with TRBJ1-5, with D hard to call. Germline lookup yields CDR1 KGHDR and CDR2 SFDVKD. CDR3 length equals 13 residues. The V gene lost 3 bases and the J gene lost 5 bases, with 7 bases spanning the gap. CDR3 DNA sequence: TGTGCCACCAGTGATGATGGGTATCAGCCCCAGCATTTT. Translation gives CATSDDGYQPQHF.

The V gene is TRBV21-1, the J gene TRBJ2-3; the table's TRBD1 call for D was not verified on the DNA. TRBV21-1 is tagged as a pseudogene. The length of the CDR3 is 15 residues. CDR3 DNA sequence: TGTGCCAGCAGCAAATTGTGGGGGCTTACAGATACGCAGTATTTT. Amino acid sequence: CASSKLWGLTDTQYF.